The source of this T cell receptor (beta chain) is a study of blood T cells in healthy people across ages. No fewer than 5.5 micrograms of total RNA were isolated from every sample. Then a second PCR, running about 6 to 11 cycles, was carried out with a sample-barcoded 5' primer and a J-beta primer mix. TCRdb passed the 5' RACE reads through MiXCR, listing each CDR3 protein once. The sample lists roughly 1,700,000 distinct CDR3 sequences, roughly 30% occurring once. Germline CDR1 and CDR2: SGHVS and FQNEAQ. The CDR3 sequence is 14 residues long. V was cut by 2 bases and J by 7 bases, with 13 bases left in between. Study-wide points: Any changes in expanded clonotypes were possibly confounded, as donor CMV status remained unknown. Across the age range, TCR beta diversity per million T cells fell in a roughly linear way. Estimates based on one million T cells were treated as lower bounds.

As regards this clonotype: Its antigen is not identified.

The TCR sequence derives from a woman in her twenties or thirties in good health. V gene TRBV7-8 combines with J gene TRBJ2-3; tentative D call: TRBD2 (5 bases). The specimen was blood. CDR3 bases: TGTGCCAGCAGCTTACCAACTACTAGTCATACGCAGTATTTT. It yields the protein CASSLPTTSHTQYF. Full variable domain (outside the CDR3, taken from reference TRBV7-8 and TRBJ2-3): GAGVSQSPRYKVAKRGQDVALRCDPISGHVSLFWYQQALGQGPEFLTYFQNEAQLDKSGLPSDRFFAERPEGSVSTLKIQRTQQEDSAVYLCASSLPTTSHTQYFGPGTRLTVL.